The entry that follows covers one TCR beta chain sequence. Its specificity is not known. The data belong to a study of cytomegalovirus exposure and HLA in healthy donors. Study-wide points: Researchers counted 150 to 200 TCR beta chains as cytomegalovirus-associated. What was likely a sequencing artifact was a cluster of highly shared sequence variants. Common viral pathogens seemed, in a later analysis, to connect with several of the most significant clusters. Within an earlier analysis, most TCR beta V segments proved productive either about 87% or about 30% of the time.

A multiplex PCR was run with 60 Vbeta primers and 13 Jbeta primers. This table comes from immunoSEQ multiplex PCR, and its TCRdb copy is limited to in-frame clones, with some not included. Here the sample table reports around 100,000 clones. V dropped 7 bases and J dropped 6; count of bases not matched to a gene: 7. The germline CDR1 and CDR2 sequences are MDHEN and SYDVKM. The CDR3 spans 13 residues. Sequenced: PBMCs. The origin of this receptor is a woman in her 30s in good health and CMV-seronegative. The chain links TRBV28 to TRBJ1-1; TRBD1 matches 8 bases. The DNA of the CDR3 is TGTGCCAGCAACGATCAACAGGGGGCTGAAGCTTTCTTT. Protein: CASNDQQGAEAFF.